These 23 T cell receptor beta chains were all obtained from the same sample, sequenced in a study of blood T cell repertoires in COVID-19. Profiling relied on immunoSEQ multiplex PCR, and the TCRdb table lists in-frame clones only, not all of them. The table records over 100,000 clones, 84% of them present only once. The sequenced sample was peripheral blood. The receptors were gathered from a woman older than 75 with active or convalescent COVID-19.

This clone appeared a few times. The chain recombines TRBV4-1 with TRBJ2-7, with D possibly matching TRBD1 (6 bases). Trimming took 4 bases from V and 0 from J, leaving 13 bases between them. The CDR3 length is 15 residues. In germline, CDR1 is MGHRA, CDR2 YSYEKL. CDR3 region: CASSPSGGGSYEQYF. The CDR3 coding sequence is TGCGCCAGCAGCCCTTCTGGGGGCGGCTCCTACGAGCAGTACTTC.

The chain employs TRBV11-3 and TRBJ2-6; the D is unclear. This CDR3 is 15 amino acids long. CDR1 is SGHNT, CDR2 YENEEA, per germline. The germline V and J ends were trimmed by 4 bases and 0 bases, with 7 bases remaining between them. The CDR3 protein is CASSSGHSGANVLTF. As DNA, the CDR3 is TGTGCCAGCAGCTCTGGCCACTCTGGGGCCAACGTCCTGACTTTC.

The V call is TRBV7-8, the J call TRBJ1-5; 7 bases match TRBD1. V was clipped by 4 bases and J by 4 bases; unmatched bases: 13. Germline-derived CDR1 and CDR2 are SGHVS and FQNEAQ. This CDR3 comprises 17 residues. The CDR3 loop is CASSSQTMTGPNQPQHF. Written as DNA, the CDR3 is TGTGCCAGCAGCTCGCAAACCATGACAGGGCCGAATCAGCCCCAGCATTTT.

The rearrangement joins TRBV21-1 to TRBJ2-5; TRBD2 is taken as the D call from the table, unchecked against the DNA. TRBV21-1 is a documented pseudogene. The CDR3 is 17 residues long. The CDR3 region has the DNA TGTGCCAGCAGCAAACAATTCCTAGCAGGATTTCAAGAGACCCAGTACTTC. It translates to CASSKQFLAGFQETQYF.

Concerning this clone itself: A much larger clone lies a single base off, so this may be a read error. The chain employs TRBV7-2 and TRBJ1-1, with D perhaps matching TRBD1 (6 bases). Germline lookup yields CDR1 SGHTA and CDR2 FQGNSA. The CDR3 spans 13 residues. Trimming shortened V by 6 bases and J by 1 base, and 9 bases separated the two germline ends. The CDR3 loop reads CASRRQENTEAFF. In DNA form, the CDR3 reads TGTGCCAGCAGGAGACAGGAGAACACTGAAGCTTTCTTT.

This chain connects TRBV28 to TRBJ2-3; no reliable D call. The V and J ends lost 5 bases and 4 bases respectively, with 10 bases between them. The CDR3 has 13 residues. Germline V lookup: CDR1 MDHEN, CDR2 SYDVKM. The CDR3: CASSPPTADTQYF. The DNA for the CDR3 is TGTGCCAGCAGTCCTCCTACAGCAGATACGCAGTATTTT.

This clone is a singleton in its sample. CDR3 in DNA: TGCGCCAGCACTTCTAGCGACTACAATGAGCAGTTCTTC. It specifies CASTSSDYNEQFF. This sequence joins TRBV23-1 and TRBJ2-1, with D tentatively TRBD2 (6 bases). TRBV23-1 is an ORF, and what it does is uncertain. V lost 7 bases and J lost 3, with 10 bases in between. The CDR3 covers 13 residues.

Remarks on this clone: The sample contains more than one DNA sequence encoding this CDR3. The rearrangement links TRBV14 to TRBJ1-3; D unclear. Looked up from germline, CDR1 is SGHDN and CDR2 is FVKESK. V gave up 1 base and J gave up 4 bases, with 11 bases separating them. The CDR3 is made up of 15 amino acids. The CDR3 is CASSQGTLRGNTIYF. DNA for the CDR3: TGTGCCAGCAGCCAAGGGACTTTGAGAGGAAACACCATATATTTT.

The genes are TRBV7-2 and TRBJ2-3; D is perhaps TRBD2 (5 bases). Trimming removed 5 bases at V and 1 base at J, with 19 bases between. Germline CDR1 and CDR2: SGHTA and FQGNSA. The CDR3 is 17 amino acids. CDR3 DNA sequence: TGTGCCAGCAGCCGCCGCGGGCGGAACCTCCGCACAGATACGCAGTATTTT. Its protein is CASSRRGRNLRTDTQYF.

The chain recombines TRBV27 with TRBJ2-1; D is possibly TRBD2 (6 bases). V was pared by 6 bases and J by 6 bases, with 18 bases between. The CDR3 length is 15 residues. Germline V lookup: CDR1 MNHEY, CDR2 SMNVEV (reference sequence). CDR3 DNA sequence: TGTGCCAGCAGGTGGGAACTAGCTAGGACCAATGAGCAGTTCTTC. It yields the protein CASRWELARTNEQFF.

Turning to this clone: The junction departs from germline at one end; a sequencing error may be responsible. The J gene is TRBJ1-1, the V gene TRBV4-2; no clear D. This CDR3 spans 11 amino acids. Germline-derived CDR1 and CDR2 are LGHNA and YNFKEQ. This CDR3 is CASSQAREQNF. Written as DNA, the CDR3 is TGTGCCAGCAGCCAGGCGAGGGAGCAGAACTTT.

The CDR3 spells CASSFGQGGSYNEQFF. The CDR3 region has the DNA TGCGCCAGCAGCTTCGGACAGGGAGGTTCCTACAATGAGCAGTTCTTC. The rearrangement links TRBV5-1 to TRBJ2-1, with TRBD1 identical over 8 bases. The CDR3 totals 16 residues. Germline V gene sequence: CDR1 SGHRS, CDR2 YFSETQ. V lost 2 bases, J lost 1 base, and 5 bases stayed unmatched. The full variable domain, completed using reference TRBV5-1 and TRBJ2-1, is KAGVTQTPRYLIKTRGQQVTLSCSPISGHRSVSWYQQTPGQGLQFLFEYFSETQRNKGNFPGRFSGRQFSNSRSEMNVSTLELGDSALYLCASSFGQGGSYNEQFFGPGTRLTVL.

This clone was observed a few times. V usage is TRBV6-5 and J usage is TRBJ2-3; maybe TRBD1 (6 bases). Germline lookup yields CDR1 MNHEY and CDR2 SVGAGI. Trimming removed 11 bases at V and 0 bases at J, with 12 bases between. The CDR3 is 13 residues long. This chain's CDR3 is CAYQGSSTDTQYF. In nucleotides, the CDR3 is TGTGCCTACCAGGGGAGCAGCACAGATACGCAGTATTTT.

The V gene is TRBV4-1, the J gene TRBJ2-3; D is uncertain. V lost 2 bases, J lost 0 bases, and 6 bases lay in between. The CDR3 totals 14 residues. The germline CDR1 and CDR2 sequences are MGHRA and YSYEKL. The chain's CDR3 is CASSQFQSTDTQYF. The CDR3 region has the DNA TGCGCCAGCAGCCAATTTCAAAGCACAGATACGCAGTATTTT.

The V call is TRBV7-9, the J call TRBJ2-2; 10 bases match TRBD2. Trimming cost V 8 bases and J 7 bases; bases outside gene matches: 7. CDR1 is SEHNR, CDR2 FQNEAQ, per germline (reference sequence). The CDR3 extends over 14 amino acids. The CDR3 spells CASYASGRGGELFF. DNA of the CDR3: TGTGCCAGCTATGCTAGCGGGAGAGGCGGGGAGCTGTTTTTT.

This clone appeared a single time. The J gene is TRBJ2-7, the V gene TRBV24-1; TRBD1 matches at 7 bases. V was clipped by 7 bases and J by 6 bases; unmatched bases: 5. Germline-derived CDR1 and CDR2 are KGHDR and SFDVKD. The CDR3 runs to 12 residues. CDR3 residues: CATSEQGIEQYF. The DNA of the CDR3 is TGTGCCACCAGCGAACAGGGGATCGAGCAGTACTTC.

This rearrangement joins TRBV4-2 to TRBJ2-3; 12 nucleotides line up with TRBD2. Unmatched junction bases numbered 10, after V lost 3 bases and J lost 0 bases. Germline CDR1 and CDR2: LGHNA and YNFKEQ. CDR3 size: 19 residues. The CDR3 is CASSQAGTSGYPSTDTQYF. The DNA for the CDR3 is TGTGCCAGCAGCCAGGCAGGGACTAGCGGGTACCCTAGCACAGATACGCAGTATTTT.

CDR3 sequence reads: CAWRTGNEQYF. The CDR3 DNA reads as TGTGCCTGGAGGACGGGGAACGAGCAGTACTTC. This chain connects TRBV30 to TRBJ2-7; D might be TRBD2 (5 bases). V lost 3 bases and J lost 5, with 8 bases in between. This CDR3 has 11 residues. Germline V gene lookup returns CDR1 GTSNPN and CDR2 SVGIG (reference sequence).

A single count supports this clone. The CDR3 here is CASSQGWGLSSDTQYF. The CDR3, as DNA: TGTGCCAGCAGCCAGGGGTGGGGGCTATCTTCAGATACGCAGTATTTT. The chain recombines TRBV5-4 with TRBJ2-3; TRBD1 is a possible D gene (6 bases). Germline V CDR1 and CDR2: SGHNT, YYREEE (reference sequence). V was trimmed by 4 bases and J by 4 bases, leaving 19 bases between them. The CDR3 totals 16 residues.

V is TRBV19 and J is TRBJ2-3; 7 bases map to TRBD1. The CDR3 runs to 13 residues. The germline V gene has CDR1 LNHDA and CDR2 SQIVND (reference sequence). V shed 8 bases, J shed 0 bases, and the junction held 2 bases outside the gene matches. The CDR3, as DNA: TGTGCCAGTGGACAGGAAAGCACAGATACGCAGTATTTT. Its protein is CASGQESTDTQYF.

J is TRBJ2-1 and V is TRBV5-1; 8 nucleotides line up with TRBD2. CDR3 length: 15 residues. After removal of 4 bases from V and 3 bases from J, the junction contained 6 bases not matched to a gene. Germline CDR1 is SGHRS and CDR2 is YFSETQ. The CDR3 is CASSGGGTNYNEQFF. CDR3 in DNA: TGCGCCAGCAGCGGCGGGGGGACTAACTACAATGAGCAGTTCTTC.

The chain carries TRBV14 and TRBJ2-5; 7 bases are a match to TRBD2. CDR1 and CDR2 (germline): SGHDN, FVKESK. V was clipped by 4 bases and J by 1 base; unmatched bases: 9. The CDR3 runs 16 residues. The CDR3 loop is CASSRGSTSSQETQYF. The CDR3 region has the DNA TGTGCCAGCAGCCGGGGGTCGACTAGCAGCCAAGAGACCCAGTACTTC.

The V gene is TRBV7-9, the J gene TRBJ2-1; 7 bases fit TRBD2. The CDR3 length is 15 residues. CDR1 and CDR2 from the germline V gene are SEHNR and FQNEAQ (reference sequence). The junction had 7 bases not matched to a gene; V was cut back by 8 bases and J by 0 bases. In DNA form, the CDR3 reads TGTGCCAGCGGACTAGTGACCGGCTCCTACAATGAGCAGTTCTTC. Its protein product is CASGLVTGSYNEQFF.